The 29 T cell receptor beta chains in this list originate from one sample, sequenced in a study of STAT3 mutations in large granular lymphocyte leukemia. No cognate antigen is known for these TCRs. General study points: Every T-LGLL patient had at least one immunodominant TCRbeta clonotype.

Assay: immunoSEQ multiplex PCR; the TCRdb copy retains only in-frame clones and omits some. The table has about 15,000 clones, around nine tenths seen once; the top ten hold 7.5% to 9%. Sequencing used peripheral blood mononuclear cells. The origin of the receptors is a woman between 50 and 59 years old with T-cell large granular lymphocyte leukemia. Some clones in this sample may be carry-over from other donors' samples.

The genes are TRBV10-2 and TRBJ1-5, with D unresolved. V was cut by 0 bases and J by 2 bases, with 8 bases left in between. Germline CDR1 WSHSY, CDR2 SAAADI. The CDR3 has 15 amino acids. The CDR3 loop reads CASSESPIGNQPQHF. CDR3 in DNA: TGCGCCAGCAGTGAGTCCCCCATTGGCAATCAGCCCCAGCATTTT.

The rearrangement links TRBV5-1 to TRBJ2-7; 8 bases match TRBD2. This CDR3 spans 14 amino acids. V was pared by 2 bases and J by 1 base, with 2 bases of the junction left unmatched. The germline V gene has CDR1 SGHRS and CDR2 YFSETQ. CDR3 in amino acids: CASSLTSGSYEQYF. The CDR3 bases are TGCGCCAGCAGCTTAACTAGCGGTTCCTACGAGCAGTACTTC.

The V gene is TRBV7-6, the J gene TRBJ2-5, with 9 bases aligning to TRBD2. The trim removed 0 bases at V and 5 bases at J, leaving 4 bases unmatched. CDR1 is SGHVS, CDR2 FNYEAQ, per germline. The CDR3 runs to 15 residues. DNA for the CDR3: TGTGCCAGCAGCTTAGCGTTTAGCGGGAGCGAGACCCAGTACTTC. As protein: CASSLAFSGSETQYF.

The gene calls are TRBV7-9 and TRBJ2-7; D is tentatively TRBD1 or TRBD2 (6 bases each). Germline V gives CDR1 SEHNR, CDR2 FQNEAQ (reference sequence). This CDR3 has 14 residues. With 4 bases removed from V and 7 bases from J, the gap between germline ends came to 17 bases. The CDR3 region has the DNA TGTGCCAGCAGCTCGGGGGCTCTCGGGGAAGAGCAGTACTTC. It specifies CASSSGALGEEQYF. Full variable domain (outside the CDR3, taken from reference TRBV7-9 and TRBJ2-7): DTGVSQNPRHKITKRGQNVTFRCDPISEHNRLYWYRQTLGQGPEFLTYFQNEAQLEKSRLLSDRFSAERPKGSFSTLEIQRTEQGDSAMYLCASSSGALGEEQYFGPGTRLTVT.

This clone was seen once. The chain links TRBV27 to TRBJ1-5; no reliable D call. CDR1 is MNHEY and CDR2 is SMNVEV in the germline V gene (reference sequence). Trimming left V 6 bases short and J 2 bases short, with 11 bases between. The CDR3 consists of 14 residues. The CDR3 nucleotides are TGTGCCAGCAGCCCCAGCGGGGGCAATCAGCCCCAGCATTTT. Translating gives CASSPSGGNQPQHF.

CDR3 protein: CASRPGQMNQPQHF. CDR3 coding DNA: TGTGCCAGCAGACCGGGACAGATGAATCAGCCCCAGCATTTT. The rearrangement links TRBV28 to TRBJ1-5; 7 positions match TRBD1. There are 14 residues in the CDR3. Trimming cost V 6 bases and J 4 bases; bases outside gene matches: 6. Germline lookup yields CDR1 MDHEN and CDR2 SYDVKM.

The chain recombines TRBV2 with TRBJ2-2, with D uncertain. The V end was cut by 7 bases, the J end by 4 bases, with 13 bases between. Germline CDR1 and CDR2: SNHLY and FYNNEI. This CDR3 has 14 amino acids. The CDR3, as DNA: TGTGCCAGCAATACTTTAGCCGGCACCGGGGAGCTGTTTTTT. This sequence encodes CASNTLAGTGELFF.

The sample holds one count of this clone. The chain recombines TRBV6-5 with TRBJ1-2; perhaps TRBD1 as D (6 bases). The V gene lost 2 bases and the J gene lost 3 bases, with 7 bases spanning the gap. The CDR3 is made up of 13 amino acids. CDR1 and CDR2 (germline): MNHEY, SVGAGI. As DNA, the CDR3 is TGTGCCAGCAGTTACCGGACAGACTATGGCTACACCTTC. It translates to CASSYRTDYGYTF.

The chain links TRBV23-1 to TRBJ1-2, with 7 bases matching TRBD1. TRBV23-1 is identified as an open reading frame with a role that is uncertain. This CDR3 is 15 amino acids long. Trimming cost V 1 base and J 3 bases; bases outside gene matches: 5. The CDR3 DNA reads TGCGCCAGCAGTCAATGGCAGGGGGACGACTATGGCTACACCTTC. Translated: CASSQWQGDDYGYTF.

V and J are TRBV6-5 and TRBJ2-3, with unresolved D. V lost 7 bases and J 0 bases, leaving 5 bases between the germline ends. CDR1 and CDR2 from the germline V gene are MNHEY and SVGAGI. The CDR3 covers 12 residues. This CDR3 reads CASIQSTDTQYF. The CDR3 region has the DNA TGTGCCAGCATCCAGAGCACAGATACGCAGTATTTT.

The DNA of the CDR3 is TGTGCCTGGAGTGCAGTAAAGGCAGCTGGCAATCAGCCCCAGCATTTT. Its protein is CAWSAVKAAGNQPQHF. This chain joins TRBV30 and TRBJ1-5; no clear D gene. Per the germline V gene, CDR1 is GTSNPN and CDR2 is SVGIG (reference sequence). The CDR3 sequence is 16 residues long. Trimming stripped 1 base from V and 2 bases from J, with 15 bases between. Filled out from reference TRBV30 and TRBJ1-5, the complete variable domain reads SQTIHQWPATLVQPVGSPLSLECTVEGTSNPNLYWYRQAAGRGLQLLFYSVGIGQISSEVPQNLSASRPQDRQFILSSKKLLLSDSGFYLCAWSAVKAAGNQPQHFGDGTRLSIL.

V is TRBV29-1 and J is TRBJ2-7; D may be TRBD1 (5 bases). From germline, CDR1 is SQVTM and CDR2 ANQGSEA. The CDR3 contains 13 residues. Trimming left V 4 bases short and J 5 bases short, with 15 bases between. The CDR3 DNA sequence: TGCAGCGTTGCAAGGGGCGTGAAGAACGAGCAGTACTTC. This codes for CSVARGVKNEQYF.

A word on this clone: One junction end disagrees with the germline gene, perhaps due to a read error. The chain carries TRBV7-9 and TRBJ2-1; D may be TRBD2 (5 bases). CDR1 SEHNR and CDR2 FQNEAQ come from the germline V gene (reference sequence). The CDR3 runs 13 residues. In DNA form, the CDR3 reads TGTGCCAGCAGTTTAGGGAGCTCAAGTGAGCAGTTCTTC. It specifies CASSLGSSSEQFF.

The chain has TRBV18 and TRBJ2-7; D not certain. In germline, CDR1 is KGHSH, CDR2 LQKENI. Trimming removed 3 bases at V and 11 bases at J, with 11 bases between. The CDR3 loop spans 11 amino acids. The DNA for the CDR3 is TGTGCCAGCTCACCTAGTACGCAGGAGTACTTC. It is translated as CASSPSTQEYF.

The chain links TRBV30 to TRBJ2-3; D possibly corresponds to TRBD1 (6 bases). The CDR3 spans 15 residues. The germline V gene encodes CDR1 GTSNPN and CDR2 SVGIG (reference sequence). The V gene lost 2 bases and the J gene lost 0 bases, with 12 bases spanning the gap. CDR3 residues: CAWSRQDLSTDTQYF. The CDR3 coding sequence is TGTGCCTGGAGTCGACAGGACCTTAGCACAGATACGCAGTATTTT. Looking up the rest from reference TRBV30 and TRBJ2-3 gives the full variable domain: SQTIHQWPATLVQPVGSPLSLECTVEGTSNPNLYWYRQAAGRGLQLLFYSVGIGQISSEVPQNLSASRPQDRQFILSSKKLLLSDSGFYLCAWSRQDLSTDTQYFGPGTRLTVL.

The rearrangement links TRBV18 to TRBJ1-2; maybe TRBD1 (5 bases). V gave up 3 bases and J gave up 6 bases, with 5 bases separating them. The CDR3 has 11 amino acids. Looked up from germline, CDR1 is KGHSH and CDR2 is LQKENI. DNA of the CDR3: TGTGCCAGCTCACCGGGGGATGGCTACACCTTC. The encoded protein is CASSPGDGYTF.

The sample holds one count of this clone. The V call is TRBV6-5, the J call TRBJ2-7; 7 positions match TRBD1. Trimming cost V 6 bases and J 4 bases; bases outside gene matches: 9. The CDR3 totals 14 residues. In germline, CDR1 is MNHEY, CDR2 SVGAGI. The CDR3 reads CASSPGTVVYEQYF. The CDR3 bases are TGTGCCAGCAGCCCCGGGACAGTTGTGTACGAGCAGTACTTC.

The chain uses TRBV7-9 and TRBJ2-6, with 7 bases that match TRBD2. This CDR3 spans 16 amino acids. Germline V gene lookup returns CDR1 SEHNR and CDR2 FQNEAQ (reference sequence). J gave up 0 bases and V 5 bases, and 4 bases lay outside the gene matches. The CDR3 loop is CASSKGGFSGANVLTF. The CDR3 coding sequence is TGTGCCAGCAGCAAGGGAGGGTTCTCTGGGGCCAACGTCCTGACTTTC.

The rearrangement links TRBV28 to TRBJ2-1; 7 bases are a match to TRBD1. The CDR3 runs 16 residues. The V segment lost 4 bases and the J segment 7 bases; nucleotides outside the gene matches: 13. Germline V CDR1 and CDR2: MDHEN, SYDVKM. CDR3 protein: CASSSGVRQGTNEQFF. CDR3 nucleotides: TGTGCCAGCAGTTCCGGGGTAAGACAGGGAACGAATGAGCAGTTCTTC.

V gene TRBV2 combines with J gene TRBJ2-7, with TRBD1 matching 7 bases. Germline trimming cut 0 bases from V and 12 bases from J; bases unmatched to any gene: 11. Germline V CDR1 and CDR2: SNHLY, FYNNEI. CDR3 length: 14 residues. In DNA, the CDR3 is TGTGCCAGCAGTGAAGCAGGGGACAGACAATTCTCGTACTTC. Translation gives CASSEAGDRQFSYF. Drawing the rest from reference TRBV2 and TRBJ2-7, the complete variable domain is EPEVTQTPSHQVTQMGQEVILRCVPISNHLYFYWYRQILGQKVEFLVSFYNNEISEKSEIFDDQFSVERPDGSNFTLKIRSTKLEDSAMYFCASSEAGDRQFSYFGPGTRLTVT.

The chain links TRBV5-1 to TRBJ2-5; the D gene could be TRBD1 or TRBD2 (6 bases each). CDR3 length equals 15 residues. Germline CDR1 is SGHRS and CDR2 is YFSETQ. Trimming cost V 3 bases and J 5 bases, with 17 bases left between them. The CDR3 here is CASSSGANLGETQYF. The CDR3 DNA reads as TGCGCCAGCAGCTCGGGGGCCAACTTGGGGGAGACCCAGTACTTC. Supplemented by reference TRBV5-1 and TRBJ2-5, the full variable domain reads KAGVTQTPRYLIKTRGQQVTLSCSPISGHRSVSWYQQTPGQGLQFLFEYFSETQRNKGNFPGRFSGRQFSNSRSEMNVSTLELGDSALYLCASSSGANLGETQYFGPGTRLLVL.

The rearrangement links TRBV5-6 to TRBJ2-2, with D maybe TRBD1 (5 bases). The CDR3 runs to 14 residues. Looked up from germline, CDR1 is SGHDT and CDR2 is YYEEEE. V lost 0 bases, J lost 3 bases, and 6 bases lay in between. Here the CDR3 reads CASSLGTYTGELFF. The CDR3 DNA is TGTGCCAGCAGCTTGGGGACATACACCGGGGAGCTGTTTTTT.

The V gene is TRBV27, the J gene TRBJ2-6; D not resolved. V lost 3 bases to trimming and J lost 2 bases, with 2 bases between them. Germline V lookup: CDR1 MNHEY, CDR2 SMNVEV (reference sequence). The length of the CDR3 is 13 residues. CDR3 bases: TGTGCCAGCAGTTTTACTGGGGCCAACGTCCTGACTTTC. Translation: CASSFTGANVLTF.

The chain is built from TRBV30 and TRBJ2-3; D is unclear. Germline lookup yields CDR1 GTSNPN and CDR2 SVGIG (reference sequence). The V end lost 0 bases, the J end lost 6 bases, and 7 bases lay between the germline ends. CDR3 length: 12 residues. CDR3 nucleotides: TGTGCCTGGAGTGTAAGGGTGGATACGCAGTATTTT. Its protein product is CAWSVRVDTQYF.

A few counts support this clone. The chain recombines TRBV9 with TRBJ2-3; possibly TRBD2 for D (5 bases). V was clipped by 0 bases and J by 2 bases, with 10 bases between them. CDR3 size: 15 residues. From germline, CDR1 is SGDLS and CDR2 YYNGEE. The CDR3 DNA reads as TGTGCCAGCAGCGTAGACCAGCGGTACACAGATACGCAGTATTTT. It encodes CASSVDQRYTDTQYF.

This chain connects TRBV6-6 to TRBJ2-1, with D possibly being TRBD1 (5 bases). The CDR3 is 13 residues long. CDR1 MNHNY and CDR2 SVGAGI come from the germline V gene (reference sequence). V lost 4 bases, J lost 9 bases, and 13 bases lay in between. The CDR3 region has the DNA TGTGCCAGCAGTTGGACATCCCACGGTGAGCAGTTCTTC. This codes for CASSWTSHGEQFF.

V usage is TRBV7-3 and J usage is TRBJ1-3, with 7 bases aligning to TRBD1. The CDR3 covers 16 residues. Germline lookup yields CDR1 SGHTA and CDR2 FQGTGA. V gave up 2 bases and J gave up 0 bases; unmatched junction bases: 4. For the CDR3, the DNA is TGTGCCAGCAGCTTACCCAGGGGGTTCTCTGGAAACACCATATATTTT. It encodes CASSLPRGFSGNTIYF.

The CDR3 nucleotides are TGTGCCAGTCGGGCGGGAGGGAACACCGGGGAGCTGTTTTTT. Amino acids: CASRAGGNTGELFF. J is TRBJ2-2 and V is TRBV25-1; the match to TRBD2 covers 8 bases. With 9 bases clipped from V and 1 base from J, the junction kept 4 bases outside the gene matches. Looked up from germline, CDR1 is MGHDK and CDR2 is SYGVNS. The CDR3 runs 14 residues.

This clone was seen just once. V is TRBV5-1 and J is TRBJ2-7; TRBD1 aligns across 10 bases. The trim removed 2 bases at V and 0 bases at J, leaving 23 bases unmatched. Germline V CDR1 and CDR2: SGHRS, YFSETQ. The CDR3 extends over 22 amino acids. This CDR3 is CASSFRGGTGAKFSESSYEQYF. For the CDR3, the DNA is TGCGCCAGCAGCTTCAGAGGTGGGACAGGGGCGAAATTTTCCGAGAGCTCCTACGAGCAGTACTTC.